Ten or more counts support the clone carrying this TCR beta chain. Its antigen is still unknown. The sample originates from a study of human T cells and chemical hapten exposure. Study as a whole: Upper-back patches of 0.01% DPC were read at 6 days. Findings of the study overall: TCRs exceeding 1 in 1000 frequency stayed unchanged with DPC sensitization.

Time point of the sample: patch test 1, 2 weeks after DPC sensitization. Stated treatment: therapeutic diphenylcyclopropenone sensitization with weekly scalp DPC. TCRdb ran MiXCR on the RACE reads and lists one entry per CDR3 protein. The sample shows 370,000 or so distinct CDR3 sequences, nearly 5% of them seen only once. The origin of this receptor is a woman between 45 and 60 years old with alopecia areata. Some clones in this sample may be carry-over from other donors' samples. Sample: whole blood, taken in connection with sensitization to the hapten diphenylcyclopropenone (DPC).

The CDR3 protein is CASSSVANRAPYEQYF. Written as DNA, the CDR3 is TGTGCCAGCAGCTCTGTAGCGAATCGGGCACCCTACGAGCAGTACTTC. This chain links TRBV28 with TRBJ2-7; D possibly corresponds to TRBD2 (5 bases). V lost 6 bases and J lost 2, with 20 bases in between. This CDR3 is 16 amino acids long. The germline gives CDR1 MDHEN, CDR2 SYDVKM. Complete variable domain (other parts from reference TRBV28 and TRBJ2-7): DVKVTQSSRYLVKRTGEKVFLECVQDMDHENMFWYRQDPGLGLRLIYFSYDVKMKEKGDIPEGYSVSREKKERFSLILESASTNQTSMYLCASSSVANRAPYEQYFGPGTRLTVT.